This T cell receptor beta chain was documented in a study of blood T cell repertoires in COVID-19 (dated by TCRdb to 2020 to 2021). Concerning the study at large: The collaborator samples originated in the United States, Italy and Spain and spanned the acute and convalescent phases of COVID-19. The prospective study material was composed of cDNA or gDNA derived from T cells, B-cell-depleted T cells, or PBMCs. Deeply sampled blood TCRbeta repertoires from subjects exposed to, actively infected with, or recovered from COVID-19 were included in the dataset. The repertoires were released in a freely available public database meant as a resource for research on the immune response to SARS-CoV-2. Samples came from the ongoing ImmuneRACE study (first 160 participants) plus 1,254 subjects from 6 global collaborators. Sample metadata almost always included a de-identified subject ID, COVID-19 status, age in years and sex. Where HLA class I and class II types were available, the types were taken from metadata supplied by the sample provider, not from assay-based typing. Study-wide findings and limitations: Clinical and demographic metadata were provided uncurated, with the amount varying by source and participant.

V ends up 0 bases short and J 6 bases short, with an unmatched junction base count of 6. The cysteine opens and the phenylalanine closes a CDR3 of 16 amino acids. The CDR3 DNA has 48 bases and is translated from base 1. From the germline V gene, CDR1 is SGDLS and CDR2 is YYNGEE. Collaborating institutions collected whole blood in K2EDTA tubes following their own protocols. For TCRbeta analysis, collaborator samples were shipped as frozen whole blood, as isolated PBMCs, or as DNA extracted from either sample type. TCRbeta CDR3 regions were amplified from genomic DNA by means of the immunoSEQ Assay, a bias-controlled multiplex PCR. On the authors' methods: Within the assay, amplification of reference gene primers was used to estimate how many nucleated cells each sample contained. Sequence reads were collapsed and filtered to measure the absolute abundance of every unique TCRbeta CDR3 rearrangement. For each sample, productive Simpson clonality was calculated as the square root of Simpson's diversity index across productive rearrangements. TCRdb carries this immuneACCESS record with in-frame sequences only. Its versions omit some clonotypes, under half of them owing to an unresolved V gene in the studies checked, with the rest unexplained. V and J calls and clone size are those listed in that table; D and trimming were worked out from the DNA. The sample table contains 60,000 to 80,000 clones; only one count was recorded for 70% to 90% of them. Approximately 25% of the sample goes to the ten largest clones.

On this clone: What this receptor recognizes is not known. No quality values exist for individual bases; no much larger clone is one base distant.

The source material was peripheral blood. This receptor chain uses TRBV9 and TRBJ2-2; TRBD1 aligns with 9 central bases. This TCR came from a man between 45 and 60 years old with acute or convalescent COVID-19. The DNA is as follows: TGTGCCAGCAGCGTAGAGGACAGGGGTCCGGCCGGGGAGCTGTTTTTT. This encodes CASSVEDRGPAGELFF. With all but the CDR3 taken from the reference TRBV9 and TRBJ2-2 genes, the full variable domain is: DSGVTQTPKHLITATGQRVTLRCSPRSGDLSVYWYQQSLDQGLQFLIQYYNGEERAKGNILERFSAQQFPDLHSELNLSSLELGDSALYFCASSVEDRGPAGELFFGEGSRLTVL.